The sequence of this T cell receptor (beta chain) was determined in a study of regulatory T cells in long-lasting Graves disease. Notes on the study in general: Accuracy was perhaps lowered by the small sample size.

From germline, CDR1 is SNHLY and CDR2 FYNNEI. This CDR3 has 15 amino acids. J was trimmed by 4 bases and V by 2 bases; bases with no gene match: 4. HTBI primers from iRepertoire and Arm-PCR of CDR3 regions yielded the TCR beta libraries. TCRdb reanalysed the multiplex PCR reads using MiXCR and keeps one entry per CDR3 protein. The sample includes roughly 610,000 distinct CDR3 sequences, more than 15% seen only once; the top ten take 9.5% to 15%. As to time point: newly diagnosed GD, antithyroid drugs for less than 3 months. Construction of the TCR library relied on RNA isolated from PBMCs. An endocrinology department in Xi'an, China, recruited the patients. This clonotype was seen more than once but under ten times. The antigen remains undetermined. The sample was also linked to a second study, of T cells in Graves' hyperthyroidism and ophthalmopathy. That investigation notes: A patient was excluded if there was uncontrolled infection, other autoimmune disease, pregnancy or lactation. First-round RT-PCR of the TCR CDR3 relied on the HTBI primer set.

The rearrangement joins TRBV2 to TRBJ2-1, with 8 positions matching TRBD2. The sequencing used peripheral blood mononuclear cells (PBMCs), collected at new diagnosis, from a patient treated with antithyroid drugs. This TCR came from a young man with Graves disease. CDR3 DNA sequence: TGTGCCAGCAGTGAATTGGCTAGCGGGTACAATGAGCAGTTCTTC. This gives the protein CASSELASGYNEQFF. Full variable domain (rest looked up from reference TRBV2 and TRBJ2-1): EPEVTQTPSHQVTQMGQEVILRCVPISNHLYFYWYRQILGQKVEFLVSFYNNEISEKSEIFDDQFSVERPDGSNFTLKIRSTKLEDSAMYFCASSELASGYNEQFFGPGTRLTVL.